A single sample gave rise to the 18 T cell receptor beta chains below, sequenced in a study of blood T cell repertoires in COVID-19. The method was immunoSEQ multiplex PCR; TCRdb's version includes in-frame clones alone and lacks a portion of them. In the table there are some 40,000 clones, approximately 90% of which are singletons. Source material: peripheral blood. The receptors were sampled from a man aged 65-85 years with acute or convalescent COVID-19.

The rearrangement joins TRBV18 to TRBJ2-1; weak D call: TRBD2 (6 bases). This CDR3 comprises 18 residues. The germline gives CDR1 KGHSH, CDR2 LQKENI. The germline V and J ends were trimmed by 3 bases and 0 bases, with 18 bases remaining between them. Here the CDR3 DNA reads TGTGCCAGCTCACCCGGGGGAGCTTCGGACGACTCCTACAATGAGCAGTTCTTC. Residues: CASSPGGASDDSYNEQFF.

V usage is TRBV19 and J usage is TRBJ2-2; 9 nucleotides line up with TRBD1. CDR3 size: 16 residues. The germline CDR1 and CDR2 sequences are LNHDA and SQIVND (reference sequence). Trimming cost V 4 bases and J 3 bases; bases outside gene matches: 6. The chain's CDR3 is CASSSRQGGDTGELFF. The CDR3 DNA follows: TGTGCCAGTAGTAGTAGACAGGGGGGCGACACCGGGGAGCTGTTTTTT.

The V gene is TRBV18, the J gene TRBJ1-2, with D possibly matching TRBD1 (6 bases). V dropped 3 bases and J dropped 4 bases, with 15 bases sitting between them. CDR3 length equals 15 residues. Germline values: CDR1 KGHSH, CDR2 LQKENI. CDR3: CASSPGQGNTYGYTF. The DNA for the CDR3 is TGTGCCAGCTCACCTGGGCAGGGGAATACCTATGGCTACACCTTC.

The V gene is TRBV11-3, the J gene TRBJ2-1, with TRBD2 as a possible D gene (6 bases). The germline gives CDR1 SGHNT, CDR2 YENEEA. Trimming removed 5 bases at V and 2 bases at J, with 10 bases between. The CDR3 has 14 residues. This CDR3 reads CASSREFPYNEQFF. CDR3 sequence (DNA): TGTGCCAGCAGCCGGGAGTTCCCCTACAATGAGCAGTTCTTC.

This chain joins TRBV7-2 and TRBJ2-5; 8 bases match TRBD2. The CDR3 consists of 15 residues. Trimming took 4 bases from V and 7 from J; bases not matched to a gene: 11. CDR1 and CDR2 from the germline V gene are SGHTA and FQGNSA. This chain's CDR3 is CASSSRGGGLLTQYF. The CDR3 coding sequence is TGTGCCAGCAGCTCCCGGGGGGGCGGTCTATTGACCCAGTACTTC.

The chain combines TRBV15 with TRBJ1-4, with 11 bases that match TRBD1. CDR1 and CDR2 (germline): LNHNV, YYDKDF (reference sequence). The CDR3 sequence is 15 residues long. V gave up 5 bases and J gave up 7 bases; unmatched junction bases: 6. The CDR3 DNA reads TGTGCCACCAGCCCGCCGGGACAGGGGGTTGAAAAACTGTTTTTT. Translating gives CATSPPGQGVEKLFF.

This clone showed up just a few times. Other DNA sequences in this sample translate to the same CDR3. The J gene is TRBJ2-5, the V gene TRBV9; tentatively, D is TRBD2 (7 bases). Germline assignment: CDR1 SGDLS and CDR2 YYNGEE. This CDR3 spans 15 amino acids. The CDR3 protein is CPPSGGGGPQETQYF. In DNA, the CDR3 is TGTCCCCCCAGCGGAGGGGGGGGGCCCCAAGAGACCCAGTACTTC.

V and J are TRBV4-3 and TRBJ1-1; no definite D call. Germline lookup yields CDR1 LGHNA and CDR2 YSLEER. This CDR3 spans 17 amino acids. Trimming removed 0 bases from V and 1 base from J, with 15 bases in between. The CDR3, as DNA: TGCGCCAGCAGCCAAGATGGAGGAGGGAACGGGAACACTGAAGCTTTCTTT. Amino acid sequence: CASSQDGGGNGNTEAFF.

The count of this clone is one. The gene calls are TRBV18 and TRBJ1-2; D is uncertain. The CDR3 has 13 residues. Germline lookup yields CDR1 KGHSH and CDR2 LQKENI. Trimming cost V 1 base and J 6 bases, with 9 bases left between them. The CDR3 spells CASSPQYRDGYTF. CDR3 sequence (DNA): TGTGCCAGCTCACCACAGTATAGAGATGGCTACACCTTC.

The chain has TRBV7-2 and TRBJ2-3; 12 bases fit TRBD2. CDR1 and CDR2 from the germline V gene are SGHTA and FQGNSA. Unmatched junction bases numbered 10, after V lost 1 base and J lost 5 bases. The CDR3 runs 18 residues. The DNA for the CDR3 is TGTGCCAGCAGCTTAGTCTCTAGCGGGAGGGCCGGATTAGATACGCAGTATTTT. It translates to CASSLVSSGRAGLDTQYF.

The V call is TRBV5-1, the J call TRBJ2-5; weak D call: TRBD2 (6 bases). CDR1 and CDR2 (germline): SGHRS, YFSETQ. V was clipped by 0 bases and J by 2 bases, with 11 bases between them. This CDR3 contains 15 residues. The CDR3 protein is CASSLGSGSQETQYF. CDR3 DNA: TGCGCCAGCAGCTTGGGTAGCGGATCTCAAGAGACCCAGTACTTC.

This clone came up a few times. The V and J genes are TRBV6-2 or TRBV6-3 and TRBJ1-1, with 9 bases that match TRBD1. The V gene end was trimmed by 5 bases and the J gene end by 8 bases; junction bases not matched to a gene: 9. Looked up from germline, CDR1 is MNHEY and CDR2 is SVGEGT. The CDR3 is 14 amino acids. Written as DNA, the CDR3 is TGTGCCAGCAGTGGACAGGGGTATAGTACGGAAGCTTTCTTT. It specifies CASSGQGYSTEAFF.

This sequence joins TRBV19 and TRBJ2-1; 7 bases align to TRBD2. CDR3 size: 15 residues. Germline V lookup: CDR1 LNHDA, CDR2 SQIVND (reference sequence). Trimming took 4 bases from V and 0 from J; bases not matched to a gene: 3. The CDR3 nucleotides are TGTGCCAGTAGTAGCGGGAGAAGCTCCTACAATGAGCAGTTCTTC. It specifies CASSSGRSSYNEQFF.

This chain uses TRBV15 with TRBJ2-7; 14 nucleotides match TRBD2. Germline loops: CDR1 LNHNV, CDR2 YYDKDF (reference sequence). This CDR3 region has 15 residues. The ends lost 4 bases at V and 4 bases at J; junction bases unmatched: 3. The CDR3 spells CATSTGLAGAYEQYF. The CDR3 DNA is TGTGCCACCAGCACGGGACTAGCGGGAGCGTACGAGCAGTACTTC. The full variable domain, with the rest looked up from reference TRBV15 and TRBJ2-7, is DAMVIQNPRYQVTQFGKPVTLSCSQTLNHNVMYWYQQKSSQAPKLLFHYYDKDFNNEADTPDNFQSRRPNTSFCFLDIRSPGLGDTAMYLCATSTGLAGAYEQYFGPGTRLTVT.

This clone appeared a few times. Other nucleotide sequences from this sample produce the same CDR3. J is TRBJ2-1 and V is TRBV9, with a weak D call TRBD2 (7 bases). The germline CDR1 and CDR2 sequences are SGDLS and YYNGEE. The ends were cut back, 0 bases at V and 1 base at J, with 11 bases in the middle. The CDR3 length is 16 residues. CDR3 protein: CASSVEGRGSYNEQFF. The CDR3 DNA reads as TGTGCCAGCAGCGTAGAGGGGAGGGGGTCCTACAATGAGCAGTTCTTC.

CDR3 bases: TGTGCCAGCAGCCAAGCGGGGGGTACGCAGTATTTT. It is translated as CASSQAGGTQYF. The chain has TRBV11-2 and TRBJ2-3, with 9 bases matching TRBD2. The CDR3 sequence is 12 residues long. The V gene's germline CDR1 is SGHAT and CDR2 FQNNGV. V gave up 5 bases and J gave up 8 bases; unmatched junction bases: 2.

The chain employs TRBV27 and TRBJ1-6; TRBD1 matches 9 bases. CDR1 and CDR2 (germline): MNHEY, SMNVEV (reference sequence). The CDR3 has 15 amino acids. Trimming cost V 5 bases and J 10 bases; bases outside gene matches: 9. The CDR3 protein is CASSPRDRVVSPLHF. The CDR3 region has the DNA TGTGCCAGCAGTCCAAGGGACAGGGTGGTCTCACCCCTCCACTTT.

This clone was recorded only once. The J gene is TRBJ1-2, the V gene TRBV18; no clear D gene. Trimming pared 3 bases from V and 0 bases from J, leaving 8 bases between. The length of the CDR3 is 14 residues. CDR1 and CDR2 from the germline V gene are KGHSH and LQKENI. This CDR3 reads CASSPGIANYGYTF. In nucleotides, the CDR3 is TGTGCCAGCTCACCCGGTATAGCTAACTATGGCTACACCTTC.